This is a list of T cell receptor beta chains from one sample in a study of blood T cells in healthy people across ages. TCRdb re-called the 5' RACE reads through MiXCR, storing one row per CDR3 protein. The sample has roughly 500,000 distinct CDR3 sequences; 25% to 30% are singletons. The specimen was blood. These receptors were taken from a woman in her 70s in good health. The CDR3 runs from the conserved cysteine through the conserved F or W. Fields, in order: V gene, D gene, J gene, clone size, CDR3 DNA, CDR3 protein. The D gene is left open where the match is weak. Not every row has a clone size; where given, it reads once, few, many or a size class.

v_call: TRBV4-3
d_call: TRBD1
j_call: TRBJ2-3
clone_size: -
cdr3_nt: TGCGCCAGCAGCCAAGATTGGACAGGGGGAAACACAGATACGCAGTATTTT
cdr3_aa: CASSQDWTGGNTDTQYF

v_call: TRBV7-3
d_call: -
j_call: TRBJ2-7
clone_size: -
cdr3_nt: TGTGCCAGCAGCTTAAGGGCAGGGGAATCCTACGAGCAGTACTTC
cdr3_aa: CASSLRAGESYEQYF

v_call: TRBV6-5
d_call: TRBD1
j_call: TRBJ2-1
clone_size: -
cdr3_nt: TGTGCCAGCAGCCCGAATAGGGACAGCAGGCAGTTCTTC
cdr3_aa: CASSPNRDSRQFF

v_call: TRBV7-2
d_call: -
j_call: TRBJ1-3
clone_size: -
cdr3_nt: TGTGCCAGCAGCTTAGTAGGCGGGAACTCTGGAAGCACCATATATTTT
cdr3_aa: CASSLVGGNSGSTIYF

v_call: TRBV2
d_call: -
j_call: TRBJ1-1
clone_size: -
cdr3_nt: TGTGCCAGCAGTGAATGGGGGAGGGGCACTGAAGCTTTCTTT
cdr3_aa: CASSEWGRGTEAFF

v_call: TRBV5-1
d_call: TRBD1
j_call: TRBJ2-5
clone_size: -
cdr3_nt: TGCGCCAGCATCCCGACGGGACAGGGGGAATGGGAGACCCAGTACTTC
cdr3_aa: CASIPTGQGEWETQYF

v_call: TRBV5-1
d_call: TRBD2
j_call: TRBJ2-5
clone_size: -
cdr3_nt: TGCGCCAGCAGCTGGGGACTAGAAGAGACCCAGTACTTC
cdr3_aa: CASSWGLEETQYF

v_call: TRBV6-2/TRBV6-3
d_call: TRBD2
j_call: TRBJ2-5
clone_size: few
cdr3_nt: TGTGCCAGCAGTTACGAAATGACTAGCGGCCAAGAGACCCAGTACTTC
cdr3_aa: CASSYEMTSGQETQYF

v_call: TRBV7-2
d_call: -
j_call: TRBJ2-5
clone_size: many
cdr3_nt: TGTGCCAGCAGCTTAAGCCTCGGCGAGACCCAGTACTTC
cdr3_aa: CASSLSLGETQYF

v_call: TRBV7-9
d_call: TRBD1
j_call: TRBJ2-7
clone_size: few
cdr3_nt: TGTGCCAGCAGCTCACAGGGGGCGCTTGGCGAGCAGTACTTC
cdr3_aa: CASSSQGALGEQYF

v_call: TRBV6-5
d_call: -
j_call: TRBJ2-5
clone_size: -
cdr3_nt: TGTGCCAGCAGTTACCCGGGGGTTGAGACCCAGTACTTC
cdr3_aa: CASSYPGVETQYF

v_call: TRBV7-9
d_call: TRBD1
j_call: TRBJ1-4
clone_size: many
cdr3_nt: TGTGCCAGCAGCTTACCGGGACAGGGAGAACTGTTTTTT
cdr3_aa: CASSLPGQGELFF

v_call: TRBV7-9
d_call: -
j_call: TRBJ2-2
clone_size: few
cdr3_nt: TGTGCCAGTGCCGGGGTGAACGGGGAGCTGTTTTTT
cdr3_aa: CASAGVNGELFF

v_call: TRBV7-2
d_call: -
j_call: TRBJ1-2
clone_size: -
cdr3_nt: TGTGCCAGCAGCGCGACTGGGAAAAACTATGGCTACACCTTC
cdr3_aa: CASSATGKNYGYTF

v_call: TRBV7-2
d_call: -
j_call: TRBJ2-2
clone_size: -
cdr3_nt: TGTGCCAGCAGCTCTTTGAGATCTGCAGGGGAGCTGTTTTTT
cdr3_aa: CASSSLRSAGELFF

v_call: TRBV12-5
d_call: TRBD2
j_call: TRBJ2-5
clone_size: few
cdr3_nt: TGTGCTAGTGGTTTGAGTGCGGCGGGGGGCACGCAAGAGACCCAGTACTTC
cdr3_aa: CASGLSAAGGTQETQYF

v_call: TRBV20-1
d_call: -
j_call: TRBJ2-3
clone_size: -
cdr3_nt: TGCAGTGCTAGGGCGGACCCAGATACGCAGTATTTT
cdr3_aa: CSARADPDTQYF

v_call: TRBV12-3/TRBV12-4
d_call: -
j_call: TRBJ2-5
clone_size: many
cdr3_nt: TGTGCCAGCAGTTTAGGTGGGGGGGAGACCCAGTACTTC
cdr3_aa: CASSLGGGETQYF

v_call: TRBV2
d_call: -
j_call: TRBJ2-2
clone_size: few
cdr3_nt: TGTGCCAGCATGGTTGACGCTAGGGCCACCGGGGAGCTGTTTTTT
cdr3_aa: CASMVDARATGELFF

v_call: TRBV20-1
d_call: -
j_call: TRBJ2-5
clone_size: few
cdr3_nt: TGCAGTGCTAGAGATCTTGTTAGAGAAGAGACCCAGTACTTC
cdr3_aa: CSARDLVREETQYF

v_call: TRBV18
d_call: -
j_call: TRBJ2-2
clone_size: few
cdr3_nt: TGTGCCAGCTCCACGACGGGGGGCACGAACACCGGGGAGCTGTTTTTT
cdr3_aa: CASSTTGGTNTGELFF

v_call: TRBV7-2
d_call: -
j_call: TRBJ2-4
clone_size: -
cdr3_nt: TGTGCCAGCAGCTTACATGGCATTCAGTACTTC
cdr3_aa: CASSLHGIQYF

v_call: TRBV7-2
d_call: -
j_call: TRBJ2-1
clone_size: -
cdr3_nt: TGTGCCAGCAGCTTATTTTCAGGGGACAACGAGCAGTTCTTC
cdr3_aa: CASSLFSGDNEQFF

v_call: TRBV7-2
d_call: -
j_call: TRBJ2-2
clone_size: many
cdr3_nt: TGTGCCAGCAGCTTTGGAGGGGCCACCGGGGAGCTGTTTTTT
cdr3_aa: CASSFGGATGELFF

v_call: TRBV12-3/TRBV12-4
d_call: -
j_call: TRBJ1-6
clone_size: -
cdr3_nt: TGTGCCAGCAGTTTCGATCGGTCTCGGGTGGGTTCACCCCTCCACTTT
cdr3_aa: CASSFDRSRVGSPLHF

v_call: TRBV29-1
d_call: TRBD2
j_call: TRBJ2-3
clone_size: -
cdr3_nt: TGCAGCGTTGGACTAGCGGGGGGGATCCGTTTGGATACGCAGTATTTT
cdr3_aa: CSVGLAGGIRLDTQYF

v_call: TRBV27
d_call: TRBD1
j_call: TRBJ2-5
clone_size: few
cdr3_nt: TGTGCCAGCAGTTTTCTCGACAGGGACGCGTACCAAGAGACCCAGTACTTC
cdr3_aa: CASSFLDRDAYQETQYF

v_call: TRBV20-1
d_call: -
j_call: TRBJ2-1
clone_size: many
cdr3_nt: TGCAGTGCTAGGGGGGATAAGAGAAATGAGCAGTTCTTC
cdr3_aa: CSARGDKRNEQFF

v_call: TRBV18
d_call: -
j_call: TRBJ2-2
clone_size: -
cdr3_nt: TGTGCCAGCACCGGGGCCAGGGATAGCACCGGGGAGCTGTTTTTT
cdr3_aa: CASTGARDSTGELFF

v_call: TRBV20-1
d_call: -
j_call: TRBJ1-2
clone_size: -
cdr3_nt: TGCAGTGCTGGGGATATCCGAAACTTC
cdr3_aa: CSAGDIRNF

v_call: TRBV9
d_call: -
j_call: TRBJ2-1
clone_size: many
cdr3_nt: TGTGCCAGCAGCGTAGGTGGAGATGAGCAGTTCTTC
cdr3_aa: CASSVGGDEQFF

v_call: TRBV19
d_call: -
j_call: TRBJ1-2
clone_size: few
cdr3_nt: TGTGCCAGTAAGGCCCCCGGGGAGTTAAGCTATGGCTACACCTTC
cdr3_aa: CASKAPGELSYGYTF

v_call: TRBV14
d_call: -
j_call: TRBJ1-1
clone_size: -
cdr3_nt: TGTGCCAGCAGATGGGGCCTGAACACTGAAGCTTTCTTT
cdr3_aa: CASRWGLNTEAFF

v_call: TRBV7-9
d_call: -
j_call: TRBJ2-3
clone_size: few
cdr3_nt: TGTGCCAGTTCTAGCGTCACAGATACGCAGTATTTT
cdr3_aa: CASSSVTDTQYF

v_call: TRBV7-2
d_call: TRBD1
j_call: TRBJ2-7
clone_size: -
cdr3_nt: TGTGCCAGCAGCCCTGGGACAGGGCCAATTTACGAGCAGTACTTC
cdr3_aa: CASSPGTGPIYEQYF

v_call: TRBV7-8
d_call: TRBD1
j_call: TRBJ1-1
clone_size: -
cdr3_nt: TGTGCCAGCAGCAGTACAGGGGCCCGCGGTGAAGCTTTCTTT
cdr3_aa: CASSSTGARGEAFF

v_call: TRBV4-2
d_call: TRBD1
j_call: TRBJ1-1
clone_size: once
cdr3_nt: TGTGCCAGCAGCCAAGGGGACAGAGAGAACACTGAAGCTTTCTTT
cdr3_aa: CASSQGDRENTEAFF

v_call: TRBV5-1
d_call: TRBD2
j_call: TRBJ2-1
clone_size: few
cdr3_nt: TGCGCCAGCAGCGCCCGGGGGGGCCTCAGGGATGAGCAGTTCTTC
cdr3_aa: CASSARGGLRDEQFF

v_call: TRBV20-1
d_call: -
j_call: TRBJ2-4
clone_size: few
cdr3_nt: TGCAGTTCCGCGTTTGTCGCCAAAAACATTCAGTACTTC
cdr3_aa: CSSAFVAKNIQYF

v_call: TRBV4-1
d_call: -
j_call: TRBJ2-1
clone_size: -
cdr3_nt: TGCGCCAGCAGCCTAAGCGGACTGTCATCCGTTGAGCAGTTCTTC
cdr3_aa: CASSLSGLSSVEQFF

v_call: TRBV12-3/TRBV12-4
d_call: -
j_call: TRBJ2-4
clone_size: many
cdr3_nt: TGTGCCAGCAGCCCCTCGGGGGACATTCAGTACTTC
cdr3_aa: CASSPSGDIQYF

v_call: TRBV29-1
d_call: TRBD1
j_call: TRBJ1-5
clone_size: -
cdr3_nt: TGCAGCGTCACGACAGGGTATCTGCAGCCCCAGCATTTT
cdr3_aa: CSVTTGYLQPQHF

v_call: TRBV20-1
d_call: TRBD2
j_call: TRBJ2-7
clone_size: many
cdr3_nt: TGCAGTGCTAGAGACGAGCGGGGGCTCTCCTACGAGCAGTACTTC
cdr3_aa: CSARDERGLSYEQYF

v_call: TRBV6-1
d_call: -
j_call: TRBJ1-6
clone_size: -
cdr3_nt: TGTGCCAGCAAGAACCCGGAGGATTCGGCCCTCCACTTT
cdr3_aa: CASKNPEDSALHF

v_call: TRBV5-1
d_call: -
j_call: TRBJ2-7
clone_size: -
cdr3_nt: TGCGCCGGCAGCTTGAACACGGGCGTGTACGAGCAGTACTTC
cdr3_aa: CAGSLNTGVYEQYF

v_call: TRBV27
d_call: -
j_call: TRBJ2-1
clone_size: -
cdr3_nt: TGTGCCAGCAGGCAAGGGAGCTCCTACAATGAGCAGTTCTTC
cdr3_aa: CASRQGSSYNEQFF

v_call: TRBV29-1
d_call: -
j_call: TRBJ1-5
clone_size: -
cdr3_nt: TGCAGCGTTGGTGGGGGGGGCAATCAGCCCCAGCATTTT
cdr3_aa: CSVGGGGNQPQHF